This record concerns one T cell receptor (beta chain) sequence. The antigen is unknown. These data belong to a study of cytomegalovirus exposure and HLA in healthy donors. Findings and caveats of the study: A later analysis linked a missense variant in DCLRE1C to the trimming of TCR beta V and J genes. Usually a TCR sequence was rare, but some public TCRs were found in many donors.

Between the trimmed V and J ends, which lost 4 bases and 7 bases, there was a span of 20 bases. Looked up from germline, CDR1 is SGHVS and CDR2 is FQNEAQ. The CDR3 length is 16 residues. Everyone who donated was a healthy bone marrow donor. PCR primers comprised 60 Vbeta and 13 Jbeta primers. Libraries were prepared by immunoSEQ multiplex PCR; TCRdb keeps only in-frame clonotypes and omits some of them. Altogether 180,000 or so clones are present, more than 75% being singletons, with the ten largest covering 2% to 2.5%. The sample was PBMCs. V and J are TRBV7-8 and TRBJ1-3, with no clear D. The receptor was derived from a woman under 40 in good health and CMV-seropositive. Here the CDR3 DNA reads TGTGCCAGCAGCTACGCCGCCGGCCCGGTGGGCAACACCATATATTTT. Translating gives CASSYAAGPVGNTIYF.